A single sample gave rise to the 8 T cell receptor beta chains below, sequenced in a study of T cell changes during pregnancy in multiple sclerosis (dated by TCRdb to between 2018 and 2020). To prepare the library, the immunoSEQ multiplex PCR assay was applied. Held by TCRdb, this immuneACCESS table contains in-frame sequences only and omits some clones. Under half of the omission traces to an unresolved V gene where checked; the cause of the rest is unknown. The sample table records about 26,000 clones; approximately 92% of these occur just once. The ten most abundant clones make up roughly 15% of the sample. The material was CD8+ T cells from peripheral blood mononuclear cells, obtained in the second trimester of pregnancy. Every receptor here comes from a female donor with multiple sclerosis, enrolled in a pregnancy study.

The rearrangement uses TRBV9 and TRBJ2-2, with 13 bases fitting TRBD2. Germline V gene lookup returns CDR1 SGDLS and CDR2 YYNGEE. CDR3 length: 19 amino acids. With V trimmed by 0 bases and J by 4 bases, 9 bases remained unmatched. The CDR3 loop reads CASSVGGLAGATSTGELFF. Written as DNA, the CDR3 is TGTGCCAGCAGCGTAGGTGGACTAGCGGGAGCGACCTCCACCGGGGAGCTGTTTTTT. The variable domain in full, completed from reference TRBV9 and TRBJ2-2, reads DSGVTQTPKHLITATGQRVTLRCSPRSGDLSVYWYQQSLDQGLQFLIQYYNGEERAKGNILERFSAQQFPDLHSELNLSSLELGDSALYFCASSVGGLAGATSTGELFFGEGSRLTVL.

This rearrangement joins TRBV2 to TRBJ2-5; no reliable D call. The closer fit of TRBJ2-7 to the DNA end suggests the J call may be wrong. Germline CDR1 SNHLY, CDR2 FYNNEI. CDR3 length: 13 amino acids. The CDR3 region is CAVTRNDGYEQYF. In nucleotides, the CDR3 is TGTGCCGTAACCAGGAACGACGGCTACGAGCAGTACTTC.

V usage is TRBV7-8 and J usage is TRBJ1-2; the D gene is possibly TRBD1 (6 bases). V was pared by 1 base and J by 8 bases, with 11 bases between. Germline CDR1 reads SGHVS; CDR2 reads FQNEAQ. The CDR3 sequence is 13 residues long. The CDR3 region has the DNA TGTGCCAGCAGCTTAGAGGGGGGGGTGGGCTACACCTTC. Residues: CASSLEGGVGYTF.

This rearrangement joins TRBV28 to TRBJ2-3; tentative D call: TRBD2 (5 bases). The CDR3 loop spans 16 amino acids. With 7 bases removed from V and 4 bases from J, the gap between germline ends came to 21 bases. CDR1 MDHEN and CDR2 SYDVKM come from the germline V gene. The chain's CDR3 is CASNLEVVLRADTQYF. In DNA form, the CDR3 reads TGTGCCAGCAACCTGGAGGTAGTATTAAGGGCAGATACGCAGTATTTT. The whole variable domain, filled in from reference TRBV28 and TRBJ2-3, reads DVKVTQSSRYLVKRTGEKVFLECVQDMDHENMFWYRQDPGLGLRLIYFSYDVKMKEKGDIPEGYSVSREKKERFSLILESASTNQTSMYLCASNLEVVLRADTQYFGPGTRLTVL.

This chain joins TRBV7-9 and TRBJ1-5; maybe TRBD1 (5 bases). V lost 5 bases to trimming and J lost 0 bases, with 11 bases between them. The CDR3 covers 15 residues. Germline-derived CDR1 and CDR2 are SEHNR and FQNEAQ (reference sequence). The DNA of the CDR3 is TGTGCCAGCAGCCCAATAGGGGATAGCAATCAGCCCCAGCATTTT. It specifies CASSPIGDSNQPQHF.

The chain recombines TRBV27 with TRBJ2-7; perhaps TRBD2 as D (5 bases). V was shortened by 3 bases and J by 0 bases, with 9 bases between the two germline ends. CDR1 and CDR2 (germline): MNHEY, SMNVEV (reference sequence). CDR3 length equals 14 residues. DNA of the CDR3: TGTGCCAGCAGTTTGAACGGGAACTCCTACGAGCAGTACTTC. This codes for CASSLNGNSYEQYF.

The chain recombines TRBV11-3 with TRBJ2-7, with 7 bases aligning to TRBD1. CDR1 SGHNT and CDR2 YENEEA come from the germline V gene. J lost 6 bases, V lost 5 bases, and 7 bases had no gene match. The CDR3 totals 13 residues. In nucleotides, the CDR3 is TGTGCCAGCAGCGCAGGGACAGTTGGCGAGCAGTACTTC. Its protein product is CASSAGTVGEQYF. Full variable domain (outside the CDR3, taken from reference TRBV11-3 and TRBJ2-7): EAGVVQSPRYKIIEKKQPVAFWCNPISGHNTLYWYLQNLGQGPELLIRYENEEAVDDSQLPKDRFSAERLKGVDSTLKIQPAELGDSAVYLCASSAGTVGEQYFGPGTRLTVT.

DNA for the CDR3: TGTGCCAGTATGACGGGAGACGAGCAGTACTTC. Translating it yields CASMTGDEQYF. The chain recombines TRBV19 with TRBJ2-7; D might be TRBD2 (6 bases). Germline values: CDR1 LNHDA, CDR2 SQIVND (reference sequence). Trimming stripped 7 bases from V and 5 bases from J, with 9 bases between. The CDR3 has 11 amino acids.